The 5 T cell receptor beta chains below were found in one sample sequenced in a study of cytomegalovirus exposure and HLA in healthy donors. The PCR used 60 Vbeta and 13 Jbeta primers. The data were produced by immunoSEQ multiplex PCR, yet TCRdb's version contains in-frame clones alone and is incomplete. The data contain around 230,000 clones, around 83% of them seen just once; the ten biggest clones take up 0.24%. The sample taken for sequencing was PBMCs. All receptors derive from a girl aged 2 to 10 in good health and CMV-seronegative.

This chain links TRBV12-5 with TRBJ2-7; 7 bases fit TRBD2. This CDR3 has 14 amino acids. In germline, CDR1 is LGHNT, CDR2 FRNRAP. After removal of 0 bases from V and 7 bases from J, the junction contained 6 bases not matched to a gene. In nucleotides, the CDR3 is TGTGCTAGTGGTTTGGTAAGCGGAGCGGGAGAGCAGTACTTC. Protein sequence: CASGLVSGAGEQYF.

The chain joins TRBV5-1 to TRBJ2-2, with 14 nucleotides matching TRBD2. This CDR3 is built from 17 residues. In germline, CDR1 is SGHRS, CDR2 YFSETQ. With 0 bases clipped from V and 9 bases from J, the junction kept 7 bases outside the gene matches. This chain's CDR3 is CASSLGGLAGESRELFF. In DNA, the CDR3 is TGCGCCAGCAGCTTGGGGGGACTAGCGGGAGAGTCACGGGAGCTGTTTTTT.

The chain links TRBV30 to TRBJ1-2; no definite D call. This CDR3 region has 13 residues. V lost 0 bases, J lost 2 bases, and 7 bases lay in between. Per the germline V gene, CDR1 is GTSNPN and CDR2 is SVGIG (reference sequence). Here the CDR3 reads CAWSVTGNYGYTF. The CDR3 DNA sequence: TGTGCCTGGAGTGTAACGGGAAACTATGGCTACACCTTC.

The chain links TRBV5-5 to TRBJ1-3; the match to TRBD1 covers 7 bases. Germline CDR1 reads SGHKS; CDR2 reads YYEKEE (reference sequence). The CDR3 is made up of 14 amino acids. The V and J ends lost 3 bases and 2 bases, in that order; junction bases with no gene match: 2. The CDR3 reads CASSYRGPGNTIYF. As DNA, the CDR3 is TGTGCCAGCAGCTACAGGGGTCCTGGAAACACCATATATTTT.

This sequence joins TRBV2 and TRBJ2-5; D gene unclear. The J call could be wrong; TRBJ2-7 is a better fit for the DNA end. The CDR3 loop spans 11 amino acids. The germline V gene has CDR1 SNHLY and CDR2 FYNNEI. CDR3 bases: TGTGCCAGCAGTGTGAACTACGAGCAGTACTTC. Its protein product is CASSVNYEQYF.